The 17 T cell receptor beta chains presented below share a single source sample, sequenced in a study of cytomegalovirus exposure and HLA in healthy donors (dated by TCRdb to about 2017). The library was produced with the immunoSEQ multiplex PCR assay. TCRdb's version of the immuneACCESS table is confined to in-frame rearrangements and falls short of the full clone set. An unresolved V gene accounts for under half of the shortfall where checked; the remainder is of unknown origin. The sample has under 200,000 clones on record, roughly three quarters of them singletons. The ten largest clones represent 1% to 1.5% of the sample. Sequencing used PBMCs. All receptors come from a woman in her twenties or thirties in good health and CMV-seronegative.

This clone was found once. The chain combines TRBV29-1 with TRBJ1-1, with a possible D match to TRBD1 (6 bases). The CDR3 covers 12 residues. The V end lost 7 bases, the J end lost 5 bases, and 14 bases lay between the germline ends. CDR1 and CDR2 from the germline V gene are SQVTM and ANQGSEA. The CDR3 DNA reads TGCAGCGGCCAAGGGGGATGGACTGAAGCTTTCTTT. This translates into CSGQGGWTEAFF.

This rearrangement joins TRBV6-4 to TRBJ1-5; perhaps TRBD1 as D (5 bases). The germline V and J ends were trimmed by 3 bases and 7 bases, with 13 bases remaining between them. This CDR3 is 14 amino acids long. Germline V lookup: CDR1 MRHNA, CDR2 SNTAGT. CDR3 bases: TGTGCCAGCAGTGAAGCGGGGGAGGGACAGCCCCAGCATTTT. Its protein product is CASSEAGEGQPQHF.

This clone was observed a handful of times. The V and J genes are TRBV10-1 and TRBJ2-2, with 10 positions matching TRBD2. The CDR3 sequence is 14 residues long. Unmatched junction bases numbered 10, after V lost 11 bases and J lost 7 bases. CDR1 is WNHNN, CDR2 SYGVQD, per germline (reference sequence). CDR3: CAGQSGGAFGELFF. The CDR3 nucleotides are TGCGCCGGACAGAGCGGGGGGGCCTTCGGGGAGCTGTTTTTT.

The chain uses TRBV6-5 and TRBJ1-3, with D unclear. CDR3 length: 13 amino acids. Trimming pared 6 bases from V and 0 bases from J, leaving 6 bases between. Germline CDR1 and CDR2: MNHEY and SVGAGI. This CDR3 is CASRVSSGNTIYF. CDR3 sequence (DNA): TGTGCCAGCAGGGTCAGCTCTGGAAACACCATATATTTT.

This sequence joins TRBV27 and TRBJ2-5; D ambiguous. This CDR3 contains 13 residues. V lost 3 bases to trimming and J lost 1 base, with 6 bases between them. Looked up from germline, CDR1 is MNHEY and CDR2 is SMNVEV (reference sequence). The CDR3 DNA follows: TGTGCCAGCAGTTTTCGAGGCCAAGAGACCCAGTACTTC. Protein: CASSFRGQETQYF.

The rearrangement uses TRBV28 and TRBJ2-7, with D perhaps matching TRBD1 (5 bases). V lost 7 bases to trimming and J lost 2 bases, with 15 bases between them. The CDR3 sequence is 14 residues long. CDR1 is MDHEN and CDR2 is SYDVKM in the germline V gene. The DNA of the CDR3 is TGTGCCAGCAAGAGTCAGGGAATCACCTACGAGCAGTACTTC. Its translation: CASKSQGITYEQYF. The whole variable domain, filled in from reference TRBV28 and TRBJ2-7, reads DVKVTQSSRYLVKRTGEKVFLECVQDMDHENMFWYRQDPGLGLRLIYFSYDVKMKEKGDIPEGYSVSREKKERFSLILESASTNQTSMYLCASKSQGITYEQYFGPGTRLTVT.

This chain joins TRBV6-4 and TRBJ2-7; D is possibly TRBD2 (6 bases). From germline, CDR1 is MRHNA and CDR2 SNTAGT. V was shortened by 2 bases and J by 2 bases, with 10 bases between the two germline ends. The CDR3 runs 14 residues. The CDR3 DNA sequence: TGTGCCAGCAGTGACGGCGGGGTCCCCTACGAGCAGTACTTC. As protein: CASSDGGVPYEQYF.

V gene TRBV5-4 combines with J gene TRBJ2-5; TRBD1 is a possible D gene (6 bases). The CDR3 length is 14 residues. Looked up from germline, CDR1 is SGHNT and CDR2 is YYREEE (reference sequence). The V end lost 6 bases, the J end lost 5 bases, and 17 bases lay between the germline ends. DNA of the CDR3: TGTGCCAGCACCCCAGGAGGAAGGGGGGAGACCCAGTACTTC. Amino acids: CASTPGGRGETQYF.

This clone occurred once. The CDR3 bases are TGCAGCGTGAACAGGGGTGGTGGGGCCAACGTCCTGACTTTC. Encoded protein: CSVNRGGGANVLTF. The chain is built from TRBV29-1 and TRBJ2-6; 7 positions agree with TRBD1. This CDR3 has 14 amino acids. Germline V lookup: CDR1 SQVTM, CDR2 ANQGSEA. J was trimmed by 3 bases and V by 6 bases; bases with no gene match: 5.

This clone has just one count. V usage is TRBV2 and J usage is TRBJ2-3; TRBD2 might be the D (5 bases). The CDR3 sequence is 15 residues long. Germline V gives CDR1 SNHLY, CDR2 FYNNEI. V gave up 8 bases and J gave up 1 base, with 16 bases separating them. CDR3 DNA sequence: TGTGCCAGCCCCCCCGGGGAGAGGGGCACAGATACGCAGTATTTT. Translated, it gives CASPPGERGTDTQYF.

Turning to this clone: The junction departs from germline at one end; a sequencing error may be responsible. The chain links TRBV5-4 to TRBJ1-6, with TRBD1 matching over 9 bases. This CDR3 has 13 amino acids. Germline V gene data show CDR1 as SGHNT and CDR2 as YYREEE (reference sequence). The DNA of the CDR3 is TGTGCCAGCAGCTTAGGGGGCCGACAGGGGGAAGACTTT. This sequence encodes CASSLGGRQGEDF.

V gene TRBV29-1 combines with J gene TRBJ2-2, with TRBD1 identical over 8 bases. CDR1 is SQVTM and CDR2 is ANQGSEA in the germline V gene. The CDR3 runs to 15 residues. Trimming removed 1 base from V and 5 bases from J; junction bases left unmatched: 6. CDR3 loop: CSVEGQGAGTGELFF. DNA for the CDR3: TGCAGCGTTGAAGGGCAGGGGGCCGGGACCGGGGAGCTGTTTTTT.

CDR3 residues: CASSWTGYTGELFF. The DNA for the CDR3 is TGTGCCAGCAGCTGGACAGGGTACACCGGGGAGCTGTTTTTT. This chain uses TRBV11-2 with TRBJ2-2, with 8 bases that match TRBD1. From germline, CDR1 is SGHAT and CDR2 FQNNGV. This CDR3 region has 14 residues. V shed 4 bases and J 3 bases; nucleotides not matched to a gene: 1. The variable domain in full, completed from reference TRBV11-2 and TRBJ2-2, reads EAGVAQSPRYKIIEKRQSVAFWCNPISGHATLYWYQQILGQGPKLLIQFQNNGVVDDSQLPKDRFSAERLKGVDSTLKIQPAKLEDSAVYLCASSWTGYTGELFFGEGSRLTVL.

V usage is TRBV25-1 and J usage is TRBJ2-1; 10 positions match TRBD1. The CDR3 sequence is 16 residues long. Per germline, CDR1 MGHDK and CDR2 SYGVNS. V lost 9 bases and J lost 4; bases outside the gene matches: 12. The CDR3 region is CASSPYRDRGYNEQFF. Written as DNA, the CDR3 is TGTGCCAGTAGCCCTTACCGGGACAGGGGATACAATGAGCAGTTCTTC.

This clone was seen a single time. The V call is TRBV6-5, the J call TRBJ2-5; 7 bases align to TRBD2. The CDR3 is 16 residues long. CDR1 MNHEY and CDR2 SVGAGI come from the germline V gene. The V gene end was trimmed by 0 bases and the J gene end by 4 bases; junction bases not matched to a gene: 8. The chain's CDR3 is CASSYSKLGGRETQYF. CDR3 DNA sequence: TGTGCCAGCAGTTACTCGAAATTGGGGGGGAGAGAGACCCAGTACTTC.

This chain joins TRBV7-3 and TRBJ2-5; 9 bases are a match to TRBD1. V shed 0 bases and J 0 bases; nucleotides not matched to a gene: 2. This CDR3 is built from 16 residues. Germline V gene data show CDR1 as SGHTA and CDR2 as FQGTGA. The CDR3 coding sequence is TGTGCCAGCAGCTTAACGGGACAGGGTTACCAAGAGACCCAGTACTTC. This codes for CASSLTGQGYQETQYF.

V is TRBV4-1 and J is TRBJ2-3, with 11 bases matching TRBD2. CDR1 is MGHRA, CDR2 YSYEKL, per germline. The CDR3 is 15 amino acids. V shed 4 bases and J 2 bases; nucleotides not matched to a gene: 2. CDR3: CASSLLAGATDTQYF. The CDR3 region has the DNA TGCGCCAGCAGCCTACTAGCGGGGGCCACAGATACGCAGTATTTT.